This TCR beta chain came from a study of blood T cell repertoires in COVID-19. In its sample, this clone was seen a few times. This CDR3 region has 15 residues. Germline CDR1 and CDR2: LNHDA and SQIVND (reference sequence). Unmatched junction bases numbered 10, after V lost 5 bases and J lost 7 bases. The assay was immunoSEQ multiplex PCR, and TCRdb's table has in-frame clones only and misses some. The sample has 87,000 or so clones; approximately 86% are singletons. Material for sequencing was peripheral blood. The chain combines TRBV19 with TRBJ1-4, with TRBD1 matching 7 bases. The clonotype originates from a woman of 80 years or more with COVID-19, enrolled during active disease. CDR3 in DNA: TGTGCCAGTAGTGGGATGACAGGGCGGGTTGAAAAACTGTTTTTT. Protein sequence: CASSGMTGRVEKLFF. Full variable domain (missing parts from reference TRBV19 and TRBJ1-4): DGGITQSPKYLFRKEGQNVTLSCEQNLNHDAMYWYRQDPGQGLRLIYYSQIVNDFQKGDIAEGYSVSREKKESFPLTVTSAQKNPTAFYLCASSGMTGRVEKLFFGSGTQLSVL.